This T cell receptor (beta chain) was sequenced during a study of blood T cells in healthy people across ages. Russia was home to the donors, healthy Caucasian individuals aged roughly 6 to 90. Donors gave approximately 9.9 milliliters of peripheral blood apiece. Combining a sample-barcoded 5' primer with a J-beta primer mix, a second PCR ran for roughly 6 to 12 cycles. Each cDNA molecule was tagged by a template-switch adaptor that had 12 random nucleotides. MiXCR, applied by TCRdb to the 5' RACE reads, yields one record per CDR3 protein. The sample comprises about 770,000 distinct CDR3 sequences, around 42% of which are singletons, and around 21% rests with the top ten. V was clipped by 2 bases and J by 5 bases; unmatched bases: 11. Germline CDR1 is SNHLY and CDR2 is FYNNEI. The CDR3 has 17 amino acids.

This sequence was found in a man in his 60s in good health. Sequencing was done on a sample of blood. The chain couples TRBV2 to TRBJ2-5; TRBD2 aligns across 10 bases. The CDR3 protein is CASSELDSGGRWETQYF. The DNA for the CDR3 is TGTGCCAGCAGTGAATTGGATAGCGGGGGGCGTTGGGAGACCCAGTACTTC.